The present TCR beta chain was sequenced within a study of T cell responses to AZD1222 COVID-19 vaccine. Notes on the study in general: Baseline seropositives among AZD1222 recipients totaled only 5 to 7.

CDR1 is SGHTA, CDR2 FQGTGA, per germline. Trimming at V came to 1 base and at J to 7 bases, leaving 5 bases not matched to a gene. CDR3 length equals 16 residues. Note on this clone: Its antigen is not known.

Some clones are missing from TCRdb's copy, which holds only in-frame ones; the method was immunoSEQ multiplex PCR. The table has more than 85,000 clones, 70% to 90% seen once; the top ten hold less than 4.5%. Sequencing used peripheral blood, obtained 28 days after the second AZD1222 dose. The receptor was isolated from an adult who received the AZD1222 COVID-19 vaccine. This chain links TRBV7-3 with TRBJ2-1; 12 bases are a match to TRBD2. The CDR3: CASSLRTSGMTNEQFF. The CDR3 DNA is TGTGCCAGCAGCTTAAGGACTAGCGGGATGACGAATGAGCAGTTCTTC.